A single sample is the source of the 20 T cell receptor beta chains below, sequenced in a study of OX40 agonist ivuxolimab in advanced cancers. Sequenced by immunoSEQ multiplex PCR; TCRdb stores in-frame clones only, minus some. The profile covers tens of thousands of clones, with 82% appearing a single time and over 0.4% taken by the ten largest. The sample consisted of CD4+ or CD8+ T cells sorted from blood, taken in a trial of the OX40 agonist ivuxolimab. These receptors all come from an adult with an advanced solid tumor such as melanoma, head and neck, liver or kidney cancer.

This chain uses TRBV6-6 with TRBJ2-7, with D tentatively TRBD2 (5 bases). This CDR3 is 12 amino acids long. CDR1 and CDR2 (germline): MNHNY, SVGAGI (reference sequence). V lost 0 bases to trimming and J lost 7 bases, with 7 bases between them. The CDR3 sequence: CASSYSGEEQYF. In DNA form, the CDR3 reads TGTGCCAGCAGTTACTCCGGGGAGGAGCAGTACTTC.

This chain joins TRBV6-5 and TRBJ1-1, with 9 positions matching TRBD1. CDR1 MNHEY and CDR2 SVGAGI come from the germline V gene. V lost 0 bases and J lost 7; bases outside the gene matches: 3. CDR3 length: 14 amino acids. The CDR3 loop reads CASSYSTGGREAFF. The CDR3 nucleotides read TGTGCCAGCAGTTACTCGACAGGGGGACGTGAAGCTTTCTTT.

This clone has a single count. The J gene is TRBJ2-1, the V gene TRBV7-7; TRBD1 aligns across 10 bases. This CDR3 has 15 residues. Germline CDR1 reads SSHAT; CDR2 reads FNYEAQ (reference sequence). V shed 5 bases and J 2 bases; nucleotides not matched to a gene: 3. Here the CDR3 reads CASSADRGPYNEQFF. CDR3 DNA: TGTGCCAGCAGCGCTGACAGGGGGCCCTACAATGAGCAGTTCTTC.

The chain couples TRBV6-1 to TRBJ1-2, with TRBD1 matching 9 bases. The junction had 7 bases not matched to a gene; V was cut back by 10 bases and J by 10 bases. Germline CDR1 is MNHNS and CDR2 is SASEGT. CDR3 size: 11 residues. The CDR3 DNA sequence: TGTGCCATCCGGACAGGGGTCGACTACACCTTC. Translation: CAIRTGVDYTF.

The chain carries TRBV2 and TRBJ1-2; D perhaps matches TRBD1 (5 bases). CDR1 is SNHLY, CDR2 FYNNEI, per germline. The CDR3 length is 14 residues. Between the trimmed V and J ends, which lost 2 bases and 4 bases, there was a span of 11 bases. The chain's CDR3 is CASSEQGLSYGYTF. CDR3 bases: TGTGCCAGCAGTGAACAGGGTTTGTCCTATGGCTACACCTTC.

V usage is TRBV21-1 and J usage is TRBJ2-1; the table's D call, TRBD2, has no DNA check behind it. TRBV21-1 represents a pseudogene. The CDR3 contains 15 residues. Here the CDR3 reads CASSKFVLIRNEQFF. The CDR3 DNA reads TGTGCCAGCAGCAAATTTGTGCTGATCCGGAATGAGCAGTTCTTC.

This chain uses TRBV18 with TRBJ2-7; D remains unclear. V was trimmed by 3 bases and J by 4 bases, leaving 4 bases between them. In germline, CDR1 is KGHSH, CDR2 LQKENI. The CDR3 has 11 residues. CDR3 protein: CASSPEYEQYF. In DNA, the CDR3 is TGTGCCAGCTCACCGGAGTACGAGCAGTACTTC.

The chain has TRBV7-6 and TRBJ1-2, with 7 bases matching TRBD1. The CDR3 sequence is 14 residues long. Germline CDR1 SGHVS, CDR2 FNYEAQ. Trimming at V came to 5 bases and at J to 5 bases, leaving 8 bases not matched to a gene. CDR3 coding DNA: TGTGCCAGCAGCAACCCGGGACAGAATTATGGCTACACCTTC. Translated, it gives CASSNPGQNYGYTF. The full variable domain, completed using reference TRBV7-6 and TRBJ1-2, is GAGVSQSPRYKVTKRGQDVALRCDPISGHVSLYWYRQALGQGPEFLTYFNYEAQQDKSGLPNDRFSAERPEGSISTLTIQRTEQRDSAMYRCASSNPGQNYGYTFGSGTRLTVV.

V usage is TRBV5-4 and J usage is TRBJ1-2; D is possibly TRBD1 (6 bases). Germline assignment: CDR1 SGHNT and CDR2 YYREEE (reference sequence). With 2 bases removed from V and 2 bases from J, the gap between germline ends came to 19 bases. The CDR3 runs to 17 residues. Written as DNA, the CDR3 is TGTGCCAGCAGCTTCGTCCAGGGGTCCTTTCGAAACTATGGCTACACCTTC. This translates into CASSFVQGSFRNYGYTF.

Only a few counts were recorded for this clone. The chain couples TRBV19 to TRBJ1-2; D gene unclear. Deletions cut 5 bases from V and 8 bases from J, with 15 bases between. Per the germline V gene, CDR1 is LNHDA and CDR2 is SQIVND (reference sequence). The CDR3 consists of 13 residues. The CDR3: CASSRRAADGYTF. The CDR3 DNA reads TGTGCCAGTAGTCGGAGGGCGGCGGACGGCTACACCTTC. Complete variable domain (other parts from reference TRBV19 and TRBJ1-2): DGGITQSPKYLFRKEGQNVTLSCEQNLNHDAMYWYRQDPGQGLRLIYYSQIVNDFQKGDIAEGYSVSREKKESFPLTVTSAQKNPTAFYLCASSRRAADGYTFGSGTRLTVV.

The V gene is TRBV18, the J gene TRBJ1-5; 9 bases match TRBD1. CDR1 is KGHSH and CDR2 is LQKENI in the germline V gene. This CDR3 has 14 residues. Losses at the gene ends were 3 bases for V and 6 bases for J; bases not matched to a gene: 3. The CDR3 nucleotides read TGTGCCAGCTCACCTTCGACAGGGGGTCAGCCCCAGCATTTT. Protein sequence: CASSPSTGGQPQHF.

The chain uses TRBV5-1 and TRBJ1-1; 8 nucleotides match TRBD1. Trimming removed 1 base from V and 6 bases from J; junction bases left unmatched: 2. Germline values: CDR1 SGHRS, CDR2 YFSETQ. The CDR3 extends over 13 amino acids. CDR3 sequence reads: CASSLQGAAEAFF. CDR3 bases: TGCGCCAGCAGCTTGCAGGGGGCTGCTGAAGCTTTCTTT.

The chain uses TRBV20-1 and TRBJ2-1; D remains unclear. CDR1 is DFQATT, CDR2 SNEGSKA, per germline (reference sequence). V was cut by 7 bases and J by 6 bases, with 7 bases left in between. CDR3 length equals 10 residues. This CDR3 is CSVVSNEQFF. The CDR3 bases are TGCAGTGTGGTTTCCAATGAGCAGTTCTTC.

The V call is TRBV30, the J call TRBJ1-2; tentative D call: TRBD1 (5 bases). Germline loops: CDR1 GTSNPN, CDR2 SVGIG (reference sequence). The length of the CDR3 is 15 residues. Trimming left V 1 base short and J 2 bases short, with 14 bases between. DNA of the CDR3: TGTGCCTGGAGTGCACAAGCAGGGTCCAACTATGGCTACACCTTC. This encodes CAWSAQAGSNYGYTF.

The chain is built from TRBV20-1 and TRBJ2-1; D is unclear. CDR1 and CDR2 (germline): DFQATT, SNEGSKA (reference sequence). V was shortened by 4 bases and J by 8 bases, with 9 bases between the two germline ends. CDR3 length: 11 residues. The chain's CDR3 is CSATSADEQFF. CDR3 nucleotide sequence: TGCAGTGCTACGTCGGCGGATGAGCAGTTCTTC.

This clone was seen more than once but under ten times. Here the CDR3 reads CASSLEGHTEAFF. The CDR3 coding sequence is TGCGCCAGCAGCTTGGAGGGCCACACTGAAGCTTTCTTT. The chain has TRBV5-1 and TRBJ1-1; D is uncertain. The CDR3 sequence is 13 residues long. Trimming removed 0 bases at V and 3 bases at J, with 6 bases between. Germline loops: CDR1 SGHRS, CDR2 YFSETQ.

The rearrangement uses TRBV28 and TRBJ2-6; no clear D gene. V was trimmed by 6 bases and J by 0 bases, leaving 3 bases between them. The germline gives CDR1 MDHEN, CDR2 SYDVKM. The CDR3 sequence is 13 residues long. The CDR3 DNA reads as TGTGCCAGCAGGATCTCTGGGGCCAACGTCCTGACTTTC. Translated: CASRISGANVLTF.

This clone was recorded once. The CDR3 loop reads CASSLRQGEKLFF. In DNA form, the CDR3 reads TGTGCCAGCAGCTTAAGACAGGGAGAAAAACTGTTTTTT. The rearrangement joins TRBV7-7 to TRBJ1-4, with TRBD1 matching 7 bases. The germline V gene has CDR1 SSHAT and CDR2 FNYEAQ (reference sequence). Trimming removed 2 bases from V and 8 bases from J; junction bases left unmatched: 2. The CDR3 is 13 residues long.

V and J are TRBV7-2 and TRBJ1-6; D gene uncertain. Germline values: CDR1 SGHTA, CDR2 FQGNSA. The CDR3 sequence is 12 residues long. With 5 bases removed from V and 10 bases from J, the gap between germline ends came to 9 bases. The CDR3 DNA sequence: TGTGCCAGCAGCCCCCGCGACTCACCCCTCCACTTT. The encoded protein is CASSPRDSPLHF. Full variable domain (rest looked up from reference TRBV7-2 and TRBJ1-6): GAGVSQSPSNKVTEKGKDVELRCDPISGHTALYWYRQSLGQGLEFLIYFQGNSAPDKSGLPSDRFSAERTGGSVSTLTIQRTQQEDSAVYLCASSPRDSPLHFGNGTRLTVT.

Concerning this clone itself: The junction departs from germline at one end; a sequencing error may be responsible. V is TRBV28 and J is TRBJ2-1, with unresolved D. The CDR3 spans 14 residues. The V gene's germline CDR1 is MDHEN and CDR2 SYDVKM. CDR3 coding DNA: TGTGCCAGCAGGCGGAGACAATCCTTCAATGAGCAGTTCTTC. Protein: CASRRRQSFNEQFF.